Detailed here is one TCR beta chain. The sample belongs to a study of blood T cell repertoires in COVID-19. Study information: T cells, B-cell-depleted T cells, or PBMCs supplied cDNA or gDNA.

V dropped 8 bases and J dropped 1 base, with 9 bases sitting between them. Germline V gene lookup returns CDR1 KGHSH and CDR2 LQKENI. This CDR3 has 13 residues. The repertoire was sequenced with immunoSEQ multiplex PCR; TCRdb's copy has only in-frame clones and lacks some. The table shows 110,000 to 150,000 clones, with about 80% occurring only once. This receptor was obtained from a human donor in a cohort sampled during active COVID-19. The V and J genes are TRBV18 and TRBJ1-3, with D hard to call. Sequencing used peripheral blood. This CDR3 reads CASEEVSGNTIYF. Here the CDR3 DNA reads TGTGCCAGCGAGGAAGTTTCTGGAAACACCATATATTTT.